This TCR beta chain was observed in a study of persistence of HIV-infected CD4 T cells. In the study overall: Isolated cells were CMV- and HIV-1 Gag-responding CD4+ T cells. Overall study findings and caveats: Degenerate expanded CDR3beta sequences were enriched among CMV- and Gag-responding cells. TCR analyses could not target the rare provirus-carrying CMV-responding cells.

The CDR3 has 14 amino acids. V lost 1 base to trimming and J lost 0 bases, with 7 bases between them. Looked up from germline, CDR1 is SGHTA and CDR2 is FQGNSA. Lysates of CMV-infected fibroblasts at around 10 ug/mL stimulated these cells. CD40L-negative CD69-negative CD45RO-high memory CD4+ T cells were sorted as populations depleted of antigen-responding cells. Donors had CD4+ T cell counts above 400 cells/uL and were CMV-seropositive. Sequencing used immunoSEQ version 4 in survey mode. TCRdb keeps only in-frame clones here, not all; method: immunoSEQ multiplex PCR. The table has 25,000 to 35,000 clones, around 80% seen once; the top ten hold 3.5% to 5%. This clone came up once. The antigen remains unidentified.

The TCR comes from an adult man with HIV who was CMV-seropositive. The starting material was CD4+ T cells sorted from PBMCs after roughly 18-hour stimulation, obtained from a patient who received antiretroviral therapy. The V call is TRBV7-2, the J call TRBJ2-7, with D possibly matching TRBD1 (6 bases). In DNA form, the CDR3 reads TGTGCCAGCAGCTTAGTAGGGGGCTCCTACGAGCAGTACTTC. Residues: CASSLVGGSYEQYF.